Included here is one T cell receptor beta chain sequence, with context. No antigen is known for it. This specimen comes from a study of beta chain features in type 1 diabetes. Expressed TCRB transcripts got sequenced, as all isolated RNA was reverse transcribed. Sequencing used immunoSEQ multiplex PCR; TCRdb keeps in-frame clones, though not all of them. The sample gives 680,000 or so clones, around an eighth of which show up once; approximately 0.02% is in the top ten. General observations from the study: A greater similarity of naive, central memory and Treg TCRB repertoires was seen among patients than among healthy donors. Because the template was cDNA, high-expressing cells might be over-represented. When VDJ junctions were examined, type 1 diabetes patients showed fewer insertions and more deletions. Shorter TCRB CDR3s, moderately but significantly so, were found in Type 1 diabetes patients in all four CD4+ subsets.

The authors sorted CD4+ naive, central memory, regulatory and stem cell-like memory cells via CD45RO/CCR7/CD25/CD127/CD95/CD27. Sample: naive CD4+ T cells from blood. The TCR was taken from a man aged 18 to 30 with type 1 diabetes.

As DNA, the CDR3 is TGTGCCAGCAGTGACACAGGGGGAAGGCTAAATGAGCAGTTCTTC. Amino acids: CASSDTGGRLNEQFF. The rearrangement links TRBV6-4 to TRBJ2-1; 8 nucleotides agree with TRBD1. The CDR3 has 15 amino acids. The V gene end was trimmed by 2 bases and the J gene end by 7 bases; junction bases not matched to a gene: 7. The V gene's germline CDR1 is MRHNA and CDR2 SNTAGT.